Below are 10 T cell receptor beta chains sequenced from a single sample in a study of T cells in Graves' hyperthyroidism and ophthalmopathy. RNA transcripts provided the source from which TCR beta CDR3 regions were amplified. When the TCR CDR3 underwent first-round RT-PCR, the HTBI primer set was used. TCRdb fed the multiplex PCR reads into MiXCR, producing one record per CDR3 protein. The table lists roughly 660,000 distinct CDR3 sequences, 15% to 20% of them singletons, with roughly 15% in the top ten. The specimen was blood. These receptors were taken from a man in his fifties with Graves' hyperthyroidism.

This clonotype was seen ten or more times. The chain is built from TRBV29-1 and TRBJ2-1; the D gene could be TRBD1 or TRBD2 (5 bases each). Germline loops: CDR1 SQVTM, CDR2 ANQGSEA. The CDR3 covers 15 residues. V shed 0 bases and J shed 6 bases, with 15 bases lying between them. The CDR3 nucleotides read TGCAGCGTTGAAGAGATCCCCGGGACCACCAATGAGCAGTTCTTC. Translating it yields CSVEEIPGTTNEQFF.

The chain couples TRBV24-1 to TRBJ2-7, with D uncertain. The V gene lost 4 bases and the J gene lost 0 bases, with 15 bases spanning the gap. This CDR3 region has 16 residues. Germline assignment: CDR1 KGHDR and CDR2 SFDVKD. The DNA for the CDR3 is TGTGCCACCAGTGAATCTACCCGGGTTAGCTCCTACGAGCAGTACTTC. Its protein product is CATSESTRVSSYEQYF.

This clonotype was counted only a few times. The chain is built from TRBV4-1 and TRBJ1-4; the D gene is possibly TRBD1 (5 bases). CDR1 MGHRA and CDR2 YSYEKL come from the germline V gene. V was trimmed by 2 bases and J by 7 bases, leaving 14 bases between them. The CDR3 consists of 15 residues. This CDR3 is CASSQFGAGPEKLFF. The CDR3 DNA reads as TGCGCCAGCAGCCAATTCGGGGCAGGGCCTGAAAAACTGTTTTTT.

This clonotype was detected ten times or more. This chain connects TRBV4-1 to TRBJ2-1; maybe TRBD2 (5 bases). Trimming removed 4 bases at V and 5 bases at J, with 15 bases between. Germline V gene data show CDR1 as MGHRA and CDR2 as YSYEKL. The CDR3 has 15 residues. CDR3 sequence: CASSLTPSGNNEQFF. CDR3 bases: TGCGCCAGCAGCCTAACCCCCTCGGGGAACAATGAGCAGTTCTTC.

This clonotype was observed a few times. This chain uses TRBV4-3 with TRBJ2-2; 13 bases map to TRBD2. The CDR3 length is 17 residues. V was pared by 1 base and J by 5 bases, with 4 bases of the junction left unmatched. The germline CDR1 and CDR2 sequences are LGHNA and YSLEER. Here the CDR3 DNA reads TGCGCCAGCAGCCAAGGGGAGGGACTAGCGGGGACCGGGGAGCTGTTTTTT. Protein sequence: CASSQGEGLAGTGELFF.

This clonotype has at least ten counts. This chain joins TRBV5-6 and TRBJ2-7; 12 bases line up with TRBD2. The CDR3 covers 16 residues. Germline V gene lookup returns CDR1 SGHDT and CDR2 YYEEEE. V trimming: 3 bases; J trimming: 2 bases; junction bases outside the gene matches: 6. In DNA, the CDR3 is TGTGCCAGCAGCTCCACCGGGACTAGCGGGCCCTACGAGCAGTACTTC. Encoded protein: CASSSTGTSGPYEQYF.

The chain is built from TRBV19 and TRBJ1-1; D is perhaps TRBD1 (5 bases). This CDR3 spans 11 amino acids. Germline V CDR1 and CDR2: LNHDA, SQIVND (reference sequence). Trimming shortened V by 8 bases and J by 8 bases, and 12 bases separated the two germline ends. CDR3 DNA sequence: TGTGCCAGTGGGGGAGACGGGGAAGCTTTCTTT. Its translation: CASGGDGEAFF.

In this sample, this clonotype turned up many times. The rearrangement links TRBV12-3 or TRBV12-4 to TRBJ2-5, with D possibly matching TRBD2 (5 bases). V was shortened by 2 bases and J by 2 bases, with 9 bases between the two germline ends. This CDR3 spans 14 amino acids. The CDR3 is CASSLRRQQETQYF. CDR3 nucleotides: TGTGCCAGCAGTTTAAGGAGGCAACAAGAGACCCAGTACTTC.

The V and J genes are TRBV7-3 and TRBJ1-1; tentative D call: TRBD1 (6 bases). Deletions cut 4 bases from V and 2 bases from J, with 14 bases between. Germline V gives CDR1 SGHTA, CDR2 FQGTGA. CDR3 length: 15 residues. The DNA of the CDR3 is TGTGCCAGCAGCTCCAACCCGGGGGCCAACACTGAAGCTTTCTTT. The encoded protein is CASSSNPGANTEAFF.

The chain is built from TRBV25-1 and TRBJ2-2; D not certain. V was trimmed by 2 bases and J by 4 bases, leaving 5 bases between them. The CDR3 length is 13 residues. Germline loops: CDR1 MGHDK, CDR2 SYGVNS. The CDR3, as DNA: TGTGCCAGCAGTGAAGTGAGCACCGGGGAGCTGTTTTTT. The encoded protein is CASSEVSTGELFF. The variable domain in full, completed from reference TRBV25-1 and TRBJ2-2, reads EADIYQTPRYLVIGTGKKITLECSQTMGHDKMYWYQQDPGMELHLIHYSYGVNSTEKGDLSSESTVSRIRTEHFPLTLESARPSHTSQYLCASSEVSTGELFFGEGSRLTVL.